This TCR beta chain was sequenced during a study of TIL therapy for anti-PD-1-resistant metastatic lung cancer. Broader study findings: Patients were highly selected, enriched for treatment-naive, never-smoker and oncogene-addicted cases.

Note on this clone: Its antigen is currently unknown.

Documented time point: pre-treatment sample, taken before nivolumab and TIL therapy. Tumor tissue came from excised metastases, mostly pleural nodules or supraclavicular lymph nodes. Patients were adults with stage 4 NSCLC. The immunoSEQ assay was v3. Assay: immunoSEQ multiplex PCR; the TCRdb copy retains only in-frame clones and omits some. Of 95,000 or so clones listed, about two thirds are singletons. The ends lost 5 bases at V and 4 bases at J; junction bases unmatched: 13. Germline V gene data show CDR1 as PRHDT and CDR2 as FYEKMQ (reference sequence). The CDR3 contains 18 residues. Sequencing was performed on tumor tissue, taken at baseline. The rearrangement links TRBV13 to TRBJ1-6, with 8 bases lining up with TRBD1. This TCR derives from a person between 30 and 79 years old with non-small cell lung cancer. The CDR3: CASSAKTGTGIYNSPLHF. The CDR3 DNA reads as TGTGCCAGCAGCGCCAAAACCGGGACAGGCATTTATAATTCACCCCTCCACTTT. Full variable domain (outside the CDR3, taken from reference TRBV13 and TRBJ1-6): AAGVIQSPRHLIKEKRETATLKCYPIPRHDTVYWYQQGPGQDPQFLISFYEKMQSDKGSIPDRFSAQQFSDYHSELNMSSLELGDSALYFCASSAKTGTGIYNSPLHFGNGTRLTVT.